This is a list of T cell receptor beta chains from one sample in a study of OX40 agonist ivuxolimab in advanced cancers. Clones were read by immunoSEQ multiplex PCR, and TCRdb kept only the in-frame ones, dropping some. Of about 62,000 clones detected, roughly 86% appear once; the ten largest clones hold approximately 4.8%. The sequenced sample was CD4+ or CD8+ T cells sorted from blood, obtained in a trial of the OX40 agonist ivuxolimab. The receptors originated from an adult with an advanced solid tumor such as melanoma, head and neck, liver or kidney cancer. Each CDR3 is given with its conserved first and last residue. The order of the fields is CDR3 protein, CDR3 DNA, J gene, V gene, D gene, clone size. A D gene is named only where the DNA matches it firmly. Not all rows give a size; the values are once, few, many and, for expanded clones, a class.

CDR3: CASSQRWGTSGRAFITDTQYF
DNA: TGCGCCAGCAGCCAACGTTGGGGGACTAGCGGGAGGGCCTTTATCACAGATACGCAGTATTTT
J: TRBJ2-3
V: TRBV4-3
D: TRBD2
size: .

CDR3: CASSRWTGGDGYGYTF
DNA: TGTGCCAGCAGCCGATGGACAGGGGGGGATGGCTATGGCTACACCTTC
J: TRBJ1-2
V: TRBV27
D: TRBD1
size: once

CDR3: CATSGQESGGLYGYTF
DNA: TGTGCCACCAGCGGGCAGGAGTCAGGGGGGCTGTATGGCTACACCTTC
J: TRBJ1-2
V: TRBV15
D: TRBD1
size: .

CDR3: CASSLGAGAMVQPQHF
DNA: TGTGCCAGCAGCTTAGGCGCGGGGGCGATGGTTCAGCCCCAGCATTTT
J: TRBJ1-5
V: TRBV7-9
D: .
size: .

CDR3: CASSLQGAGNTIYF
DNA: TGCGCCAGCAGCTTGCAGGGGGCTGGAAACACCATATATTTT
J: TRBJ1-3
V: TRBV5-1
D: TRBD1
size: .

CDR3: CASRGTGVLNSPLHF
DNA: TGTGCCAGTAGGGGGACAGGGGTTTTGAATTCACCCCTCCACTTT
J: TRBJ1-6
V: TRBV19
D: TRBD1
size: .

CDR3: CASRSSLWSEAFF
DNA: TGTGCCAGCAGATCTAGCCTTTGGAGTGAAGCTTTCTTT
J: TRBJ1-1
V: TRBV6-6
D: .
size: .

CDR3: CASGGYGYTF
DNA: TGTGCCAGCGGCGGCTATGGCTACACCTTC
J: TRBJ1-2
V: TRBV28
D: .
size: .

CDR3: CASSDIVGGAFF
DNA: TGTGCCAGCAGTGATATCGTCGGGGGAGCTTTCTTT
J: TRBJ1-1
V: TRBV6-1
D: .
size: .

CDR3: CASSKRTNWDSRTDTQYF
DNA: TGTGCCAGCAGTAAACGAACGAATTGGGACAGCCGCACAGATACGCAGTATTTT
J: TRBJ2-3
V: TRBV27
D: TRBD1
size: .

CDR3: CAISDDRGNEQFF
DNA: TGTGCCATCAGTGACGATCGGGGCAATGAGCAGTTCTTC
J: TRBJ2-1
V: TRBV10-3
D: .
size: .

CDR3: CASSHPGQAYEQYF
DNA: TGTGCCAGCAGCCACCCGGGACAGGCCTACGAGCAGTACTTC
J: TRBJ2-7
V: TRBV7-2
D: TRBD1
size: .

CDR3: CASSILRTDTATEAFF
DNA: TGTGCCAGTAGTATCCTAAGGACAGATACGGCCACTGAAGCTTTCTTT
J: TRBJ1-1
V: TRBV19
D: .
size: .

CDR3: CASKTSATSTDTQYF
DNA: TGTGCCAGCAAAACTAGCGCAACTAGCACAGATACGCAGTATTTT
J: TRBJ2-3
V: TRBV7-2
D: TRBD2
size: once

CDR3: CASSTDGYRGSNYGYTF
DNA: TGTGCCAGTAGTACCGACGGATACAGGGGTTCCAACTATGGCTACACCTTC
J: TRBJ1-2
V: TRBV19
D: TRBD1
size: .

CDR3: CASSSDSTGTGGGYTF
DNA: TGTGCCAGCAGTTCCGACTCTACCGGGACAGGGGGTGGCTACACCTTC
J: TRBJ1-2
V: TRBV5-4
D: TRBD1
size: few

CDR3: CASSSLRGWGNEKLFF
DNA: TGTGCCAGCAGTTCACTCAGGGGCTGGGGTAATGAAAAACTGTTTTTT
J: TRBJ1-4
V: TRBV28
D: .
size: .

CDR3: CAISESSGGANVLTF
DNA: TGTGCCATCAGTGAGTCGAGTGGTGGGGCCAACGTCCTGACTTTC
J: TRBJ2-6
V: TRBV10-3
D: .
size: .

CDR3: CASRAGTGGDGYTF
DNA: TGTGCCAGCAGGGCCGGGACAGGGGGGGATGGCTACACCTTC
J: TRBJ1-2
V: TRBV28
D: TRBD1
size: .

CDR3: CSVFHRGTSGANVLTF
DNA: TGCAGCGTTTTTCACAGGGGAACCTCTGGGGCCAACGTCCTGACTTTC
J: TRBJ2-6
V: TRBV29-1
D: TRBD1
size: few

CDR3: CASRIPGLAGVGTGELFF
DNA: TGCGCCAGCAGAATACCGGGACTAGCGGGAGTTGGGACCGGGGAGCTGTTTTTT
J: TRBJ2-2
V: TRBV5-1
D: TRBD2
size: .

CDR3: CASSLGTTYEQYF
DNA: TGCGCCAGCAGCTTGGGGACTACCTACGAGCAGTACTTC
J: TRBJ2-7
V: TRBV5-1
D: .
size: .

CDR3: CASSDMWGAGELFF
DNA: TGTGCCAGCAGTGACATGTGGGGGGCCGGGGAGCTGTTTTTT
J: TRBJ2-2
V: TRBV6-4
D: .
size: .

CDR3: CASSPPSEVWAPLHF
DNA: TGTGCCAGCAGTCCACCGTCGGAGGTTTGGGCACCCCTCCACTTT
J: TRBJ1-6
V: TRBV7-2
D: .
size: .

CDR3: CASSPPQGSYEQYF
DNA: TGTGCCAGCTCACCACCTCAGGGGTCCTACGAGCAGTACTTC
J: TRBJ2-7
V: TRBV18
D: .
size: .

CDR3: CASSFRLTMNTEAFF
DNA: TGTGCCAGCAGCTTTCGTTTGACGATGAACACTGAAGCTTTCTTT
J: TRBJ1-1
V: TRBV13
D: .
size: .

CDR3: CASSYSAAYEAFF
DNA: TGTGCCAGCAGTTACTCTGCAGCGTATGAAGCTTTCTTT
J: TRBJ1-1
V: TRBV6-6
D: .
size: once

CDR3: CASSFRIPGQGTDYGYTF
DNA: TGTGCCAGCAGTTTCCGAATTCCGGGACAGGGGACTGACTATGGCTACACCTTC
J: TRBJ1-2
V: TRBV27
D: TRBD1
size: .

CDR3: CAFWKRDASPLHF
DNA: TGTGCCTTCTGGAAGAGGGATGCTTCACCCCTCCACTTT
J: TRBJ1-6
V: TRBV10-3
D: .
size: once

CDR3: CASSKYLRRRTYGYTF
DNA: TGTGCCAGCAGCAAATACTTACGGCGGCGGACCTATGGCTACACCTTC
J: TRBJ1-2
V: TRBV21-1
D: .
size: .

CDR3: CASSLLAGVGNEQFF
DNA: TGTGCCAGCAGCTTATTAGCGGGAGTAGGTAATGAGCAGTTCTTC
J: TRBJ2-1
V: TRBV9
D: TRBD2
size: .

CDR3: CASGLKGTYEQYF
DNA: TGTGCCAGCGGACTAAAGGGCACCTACGAGCAGTACTTC
J: TRBJ2-7
V: TRBV5-8
D: .
size: .

CDR3: CASSRVVAGPTGELFF
DNA: TGTGCCAGCAGCCGCGTGGTAGCGGGGCCCACCGGGGAGCTGTTTTTT
J: TRBJ2-2
V: TRBV7-2
D: TRBD2
size: .

CDR3: CASSQVAGLSGANVLTF
DNA: TGTGCCAGCAGCCAAGTGGCAGGCCTCTCTGGGGCCAACGTCCTGACTTTC
J: TRBJ2-6
V: TRBV4-2
D: .
size: .

CDR3: CATSRAGAGNRQPQHF
DNA: TGTGCCACCAGCAGGGCCGGGGCAGGGAATCGCCAGCCCCAGCATTTT
J: TRBJ1-5
V: TRBV15
D: .
size: .

CDR3: CASSQDQGAASYNEQFF
DNA: TGTGCCAGCAGCCAAGACCAGGGGGCCGCCTCCTACAATGAGCAGTTCTTC
J: TRBJ2-1
V: TRBV4-2
D: TRBD1
size: .

CDR3: CASSSINTEAFF
DNA: TGTGCCAGCTCATCGATCAACACTGAAGCTTTCTTT
J: TRBJ1-1
V: TRBV18
D: .
size: .

CDR3: CASSLGLYTDTQYF
DNA: TGTGCCAGCAGCCTAGGACTCTACACAGATACGCAGTATTTT
J: TRBJ2-3
V: TRBV11-2
D: .
size: few

CDR3: CASSETVGLAGKQFF
DNA: TGTGCCAGCAGTGAAACGGTTGGGCTAGCGGGGAAACAGTTCTTC
J: TRBJ2-1
V: TRBV6-1
D: TRBD2
size: .

CDR3: CASEGGGSLDTQYF
DNA: TGTGCCAGCGAGGGGGGCGGGAGCTTGGATACGCAGTATTTT
J: TRBJ2-3
V: TRBV7-2
D: .
size: .

CDR3: CASTPAGLADTQYF
DNA: TGTGCCAGTACCCCAGCGGGGTTGGCAGATACGCAGTATTTT
J: TRBJ2-3
V: TRBV19
D: TRBD2
size: .